This T cell receptor beta chain was found in a study of blood T cell repertoires in COVID-19. The wider study: Spain, Italy and the United States supplied samples that represented acute and convalescent COVID-19. The analysed material was cDNA or gDNA that came from T cells, B-cell-depleted T cells, or PBMCs.

Repertoires were generated with immunoSEQ multiplex PCR, while TCRdb's copy carries only in-frame clones and drops some. Counted here are just under 250,000 clones, around 89% occurring once; the ten biggest clones make up under 5%. Clinical histories supplied by participants themselves formed the basis of cohort assignment. CDR3 length equals 13 residues. Trimming took 7 bases from V and 14 from J, leaving 23 bases between them. Germline CDR1 MDHEN, CDR2 SYDVKM. The chain carries TRBV28 and TRBJ1-2; D gene ambiguous. This clonotype was obtained from a woman in her twenties or thirties who had recovered from COVID-19. Sequencing input: PBMCs or T cells enriched from blood (not recorded which). In nucleotides, the CDR3 is TGTGCCAGCACCCTCACCGGATCGGGGTCCTATACCTTC. Its translation is CASTLTGSGSYTF.